This TCR beta chain stems from a study of CD8 T cells in ankylosing spondylitis. General study points: Clones that were linked to disease were CD8+ and were relatively rare in peripheral blood. Within ankylosing spondylitis blood, a TCR beta motif made up of under 10 highly homologous variants appeared to be characteristic.

Each TCR beta library was made by quantitative 5'-RACE that incorporated molecular barcodes. TCRdb re-called the 5' RACE reads with MiXCR, one entry per CDR3 protein. Here the sample spans approximately 340,000 distinct CDR3 sequences, roughly 14% being singletons. Details on this clonotype: The antigen is not known.

The source is a male donor with ankylosing spondylitis or in good health (not recorded which). Sequencing was done on a sample of blood, either unsorted or a sorted T cell fraction (not recorded which).

As DNA, the CDR3 is TGTGCCAGCTCCCGGGAGGGCGGGTTTGCAACTAATGAAAAACTGTTTTTT. Translation gives CASSREGGFATNEKLFF. V and J are TRBV27 and TRBJ1-4; D unclear. V was shortened by 8 bases and J by 0 bases, with 19 bases between the two germline ends. Germline V gives CDR1 MNHEY, CDR2 SMNVEV (reference sequence). CDR3 size: 17 residues.